The next 30 T cell receptor beta chains were all read from a single sample in a study of human T cells and chemical hapten exposure. TCRdb re-derived calls from the RACE reads in MiXCR, one entry per CDR3 protein. The table includes some 81,000 distinct CDR3 sequences, roughly 7.2% detected once. Time point given: patch test 1, 2 weeks after DPC sensitization. Treatment described: therapeutic diphenylcyclopropenone sensitization with weekly scalp DPC. The sequencing used whole blood, collected in connection with sensitization to the hapten diphenylcyclopropenone (DPC). These receptors were collected from a woman between 25 and 40 years old with alopecia areata. Some clones in this sample may be carry-over from other donors' samples.

There are many counts of this clonotype. V gene TRBV30 combines with J gene TRBJ1-1; weak D call: TRBD1 (5 bases). The germline gives CDR1 GTSNPN, CDR2 SVGIG (reference sequence). The length of the CDR3 is 15 residues. The CDR3 protein is CARTYMGVENTEAFF. The CDR3 DNA sequence: TGTGCTCGAACATATATGGGGGTCGAGAACACTGAAGCTTTCTTT.

This clonotype was counted many times. V and J are TRBV29-1 and TRBJ2-3; 8 nucleotides match TRBD2. The CDR3 runs to 13 residues. From germline, CDR1 is SQVTM and CDR2 ANQGSEA. With V trimmed by 8 bases and J by 3 bases, 7 bases remained unmatched. The CDR3 reads CSPGGGGTDTQYF. The DNA of the CDR3 is TGCAGCCCGGGGGGGGGGGGTACAGATACGCAGTATTTT.

In its sample, this clonotype was seen a few times. J is TRBJ1-6 and V is TRBV7-8, with a weak D call TRBD1 (6 bases). Germline assignment: CDR1 SGHVS and CDR2 FQNEAQ. There are 17 residues in the CDR3. V gave up 4 bases and J gave up 6 bases, with 19 bases separating them. The CDR3 is CASSSSFGGPTNSPLHF. The CDR3 DNA reads as TGTGCCAGCAGCTCCTCTTTCGGGGGGCCAACTAATTCACCCCTCCACTTT.

This clonotype showed up many times. This sequence joins TRBV7-8 and TRBJ2-3; the match to TRBD2 covers 10 bases. Per the germline V gene, CDR1 is SGHVS and CDR2 is FQNEAQ. The CDR3 runs 18 residues. The junction had 9 bases not matched to a gene; V was cut back by 2 bases and J by 1 base. CDR3 loop: CASSLPQAGGPGTDTQYF. CDR3 sequence (DNA): TGTGCCAGCAGCTTACCCCAAGCGGGGGGGCCGGGCACAGATACGCAGTATTTT.

This clonotype was seen at least ten times. This rearrangement joins TRBV7-6 to TRBJ2-7; 7 bases line up with TRBD2. With 5 bases clipped from V and 3 bases from J, the junction kept 7 bases outside the gene matches. The CDR3 runs 14 residues. CDR1 is SGHVS, CDR2 FNYEAQ, per germline. The CDR3 coding sequence is TGTGCCAGCAGCCCCGGACCGGGGGGCTACGAGCAGTACTTC. Its protein is CASSPGPGGYEQYF.

The CDR3 nucleotides read TGCAGTGCTAGAGATCGCGGACAAGAACGGGAGACCCAGTACTTC. Amino acid sequence: CSARDRGQERETQYF. The V gene is TRBV20-1, the J gene TRBJ2-5; perhaps TRBD1 as D (5 bases). This CDR3 has 15 amino acids. V was pared by 0 bases and J by 5 bases, with 16 bases between. Germline loops: CDR1 DFQATT, CDR2 SNEGSKA (reference sequence).

V usage is TRBV7-9 and J usage is TRBJ2-7; TRBD1 aligns across 7 bases. V lost 2 bases to trimming and J lost 3 bases; unmatched junction nucleotides: 4. Germline values: CDR1 SEHNR, CDR2 FQNEAQ (reference sequence). The CDR3 has 14 residues. The CDR3 sequence: CASSLNDRDYEQYF. CDR3 bases: TGTGCCAGCAGCTTAAATGACAGGGACTACGAGCAGTACTTC.

The DNA of the CDR3 is TGTGCCAGCAGCCCCTTGAGGCGGGGGGGCCCCAATGAGCAGTTCTTC. Protein: CASSPLRRGGPNEQFF. The gene calls are TRBV11-2 and TRBJ2-1; 9 positions match TRBD2. CDR1 and CDR2 from the germline V gene are SGHAT and FQNNGV. Trimming at V came to 5 bases and at J to 6 bases, leaving 11 bases not matched to a gene. The CDR3 runs to 16 residues.

This clonotype was seen a single time. At one end, the junction sequence differs from germline, possibly due to a read error. The rearrangement joins TRBV7-9 to TRBJ2-2, with TRBD1 as a possible D gene (7 bases). Germline CDR1 and CDR2: SEHNR and FQNEAQ (reference sequence). The CDR3 length is 15 residues. CDR3 in DNA: TGTGCCAGCACCACGGGACAGAGCCACACCGGGGGGCTGTTTTTT. This translates into CASTTGQSHTGGLFF.

The gene calls are TRBV30 and TRBJ1-2, with D hard to call. V shed 4 bases and J shed 2 bases, with 11 bases lying between them. Per germline, CDR1 GTSNPN and CDR2 SVGIG (reference sequence). The CDR3 spans 13 residues. CDR3 residues: CAWIGEYNYGYTF. For the CDR3, the DNA is TGTGCCTGGATCGGGGAGTACAACTATGGCTACACCTTC.

The CDR3 coding sequence is TGTGCCATCAAGGGGGCATTGGGTACTGAAGCTTTCTTT. Its protein is CAIKGALGTEAFF. The V and J genes are TRBV10-3 and TRBJ1-1; 7 bases are shared with TRBD1. With V trimmed by 7 bases and J by 5 bases, 7 bases remained unmatched. There are 13 residues in the CDR3. CDR1 and CDR2 from the germline V gene are ENHRY and SYGVKD.

This clonotype came up a few times. The rearrangement joins TRBV6-5 to TRBJ1-1; TRBD1 matches 7 bases. Germline CDR1 is MNHEY and CDR2 is SVGAGI. The CDR3 is 14 residues long. V was clipped by 2 bases and J by 6 bases; unmatched bases: 6. CDR3 protein: CASSYLRGGAEAFF. Written as DNA, the CDR3 is TGTGCCAGCAGTTACCTCAGGGGGGGGGCTGAAGCTTTCTTT.

This clonotype was counted a few times. V is TRBV30 and J is TRBJ1-5; the D is unclear. The CDR3 is made up of 13 amino acids. The germline CDR1 and CDR2 sequences are GTSNPN and SVGIG (reference sequence). Trimming removed 1 base from V and 1 base from J, with 5 bases in between. The CDR3 region is CAWSDTSNQPQHF. DNA for the CDR3: TGTGCCTGGAGTGATACGAGCAATCAGCCCCAGCATTTT. Together with reference TRBV30 and TRBJ1-5, the CDR3 gives the full variable domain: SQTIHQWPATLVQPVGSPLSLECTVEGTSNPNLYWYRQAAGRGLQLLFYSVGIGQISSEVPQNLSASRPQDRQFILSSKKLLLSDSGFYLCAWSDTSNQPQHFGDGTRLSIL.

V is TRBV29-1 and J is TRBJ2-2; TRBD2 matches at 12 bases. The J segment lost 4 bases and the V segment lost 3 bases, leaving 6 bases of the junction unmatched. Per the germline V gene, CDR1 is SQVTM and CDR2 is ANQGSEA. There are 16 residues in the CDR3. In DNA, the CDR3 is TGCAGCGTTGAGACTGGACTAGCGGGATTCACCGGGGAGCTGTTTTTT. Amino acids: CSVETGLAGFTGELFF.

This clonotype was observed at least ten times. The chain carries TRBV29-1 and TRBJ1-1; possible D gene TRBD1, 6 bases. Germline CDR1 SQVTM, CDR2 ANQGSEA. CDR3 length equals 14 residues. Trimming took off 6 bases at V and 2 bases at J, with 16 bases between the two ends. The CDR3 DNA follows: TGCAGCGTCGCATTGGGGGGCCCCAACACTGAAGCTTTCTTT. Protein product: CSVALGGPNTEAFF.

This clonotype was seen many times. V is TRBV12-3 or TRBV12-4 and J is TRBJ2-3; D is undetermined. This CDR3 is built from 12 residues. Trimming cost V 5 bases and J 8 bases, with 11 bases left between them. The CDR3 coding sequence is TGTGCCAGCAGTCCCACCCTGGGTACGCAGTATTTT. Its translation is CASSPTLGTQYF.

This clonotype was seen a handful of times. DNA for the CDR3: TGTGCCTGGAGTGTCCCGACTGAAGCTTTCTTT. The encoded protein is CAWSVPTEAFF. V and J are TRBV30 and TRBJ1-1; the D is unclear. Per the germline V gene, CDR1 is GTSNPN and CDR2 is SVGIG (reference sequence). CDR3 length: 11 amino acids. V lost 0 bases, J lost 5 bases, and 4 bases lay in between.

This clonotype has at least ten counts. The rearrangement uses TRBV3-1 and TRBJ2-3, with 10 bases that match TRBD2. The CDR3 is made up of 17 amino acids. J lost 4 bases, V lost 4 bases, and 11 bases had no gene match. CDR1 is LGHDT and CDR2 is YNNKEL in the germline V gene (reference sequence). The CDR3 loop reads CASSPIAGGLFADTQYF. In DNA, the CDR3 is TGTGCCAGCAGCCCGATAGCGGGGGGCCTCTTCGCAGATACGCAGTATTTT.

This clonotype was seen at least ten times. The chain couples TRBV20-1 to TRBJ2-7; 10 nucleotides line up with TRBD1. CDR1 is DFQATT, CDR2 SNEGSKA, per germline (reference sequence). The V and J ends lost 6 bases and 2 bases, in that order; junction bases with no gene match: 7. The CDR3 extends over 14 amino acids. Here the CDR3 reads CSAGLTGGPYEQYF. In nucleotides, the CDR3 is TGCAGTGCCGGTTTGACAGGGGGCCCCTACGAGCAGTACTTC.

A remark on this clonotype: With a much larger clone just one base away, this may be a read error. The CDR3 nucleotides read TGTGCCAGCAGCAGAGATCAGGGGGTTGCCAAAAACATTGAGTACTTC. Amino acid sequence: CASSRDQGVAKNIEYF. The chain carries TRBV7-9 and TRBJ2-4; TRBD1 matches at 7 bases. The CDR3 spans 16 residues. Germline CDR1 SEHNR, CDR2 FQNEAQ (reference sequence).

In this sample, this clonotype turned up many times. The chain employs TRBV12-3 or TRBV12-4 and TRBJ1-1; possible D gene TRBD1, 5 bases. There are 13 residues in the CDR3. Trimming stripped 6 bases from V and 4 bases from J, with 12 bases between. This CDR3 is CASRPFQGTEAFF. DNA for the CDR3: TGTGCCAGCAGACCTTTTCAGGGCACTGAAGCTTTCTTT.

This clonotype was detected many times. The chain recombines TRBV27 with TRBJ2-1; TRBD1 aligns across 7 bases. The CDR3 extends over 13 amino acids. From germline, CDR1 is MNHEY and CDR2 SMNVEV (reference sequence). V was pared by 4 bases and J by 6 bases, with 3 bases of the junction left unmatched. CDR3 residues: CASSWTGVNEQFF. The CDR3 nucleotides read TGTGCCAGCAGTTGGACAGGAGTCAATGAGCAGTTCTTC.

This clonotype came up a few times. V gene TRBV7-9 combines with J gene TRBJ2-7; no firm D call. Germline-derived CDR1 and CDR2 are SEHNR and FQNEAQ (reference sequence). CDR3 length: 15 residues. Between the trimmed V and J ends, which lost 1 base and 0 bases, there was a span of 10 bases. The CDR3: CASSLEASCSYEQYF. For the CDR3, the DNA is TGTGCCAGCAGCTTAGAGGCATCCTGCTCCTACGAGCAGTACTTC.

The V and J genes are TRBV9 and TRBJ2-3; D perhaps matches TRBD1 (5 bases). Trimming cost V 0 bases and J 1 base, with 9 bases left between them. This CDR3 region has 15 residues. Per the germline V gene, CDR1 is SGDLS and CDR2 is YYNGEE. The CDR3 sequence is CASSVAPRGTDTQYF. The CDR3 coding sequence is TGTGCCAGCAGCGTAGCTCCCAGGGGCACAGATACGCAGTATTTT.

This clonotype has only one observation. This may stem from a read error, because a much larger clone lies one nucleotide away. This sequence joins TRBV18 and TRBJ2-5; D unclear. Per germline, CDR1 KGHSH and CDR2 LQKENI. V was pared by 0 bases and J by 5 bases, with 10 bases between. The CDR3 consists of 14 residues. The CDR3 sequence: CASSPPGCEETQYF. CDR3 sequence (DNA): TGTGCCAGCTCACCACCAGGTTGTGAGGAGACCCAGTACTTC.

This clonotype was counted many times. This chain connects TRBV12-3 or TRBV12-4 to TRBJ1-1; D not certain. The CDR3 contains 13 residues. The ends were cut back, 3 bases at V and 1 base at J, with 6 bases in the middle. CDR3: CASSFVSNTEAFF. DNA for the CDR3: TGTGCCAGCAGTTTCGTGTCGAACACTGAAGCTTTCTTT.

This clonotype was picked up a small number of times. The genes are TRBV5-4 and TRBJ2-3, with no clear D. Germline CDR1 SGHNT, CDR2 YYREEE (reference sequence). The CDR3 is 14 amino acids. Deletions cut 1 base from V and 0 bases from J, with 6 bases between. For the CDR3, the DNA is TGTGCCAGCAGCTTGAAACAGAGCACAGATACGCAGTATTTT. This encodes CASSLKQSTDTQYF.

This clonotype appeared many times. This sequence joins TRBV30 and TRBJ2-5, with D possibly TRBD2 on 5 matching bases. Germline assignment: CDR1 GTSNPN and CDR2 SVGIG (reference sequence). The CDR3 extends over 12 amino acids. With 4 bases removed from V and 0 bases from J, the gap between germline ends came to 6 bases. The CDR3 here is CAWTGNQETQYF. CDR3 in DNA: TGTGCCTGGACGGGGAACCAAGAGACCCAGTACTTC.

This clonotype was seen a handful of times. CDR3 DNA sequence: TGTGCCAGCAGTGCCCCTGCCTCAACCCAGTACTTC. Its protein is CASSAPASTQYF. The rearrangement uses TRBV27 and TRBJ2-5; D call uncertain. Trimming left V 5 bases short and J 8 bases short, with 12 bases between. The length of the CDR3 is 12 residues. CDR1 and CDR2 (germline): MNHEY, SMNVEV (reference sequence).

The table lists this clonotype with many counts. The J gene is TRBJ2-3, the V gene TRBV20-1; no definite D call. With 3 bases removed from V and 4 bases from J, the gap between germline ends came to 14 bases. Germline CDR1 DFQATT, CDR2 SNEGSKA (reference sequence). CDR3 length: 14 amino acids. Here the CDR3 reads CSARGLLWADTQYF. Written as DNA, the CDR3 is TGCAGTGCTAGGGGCCTTCTTTGGGCAGATACGCAGTATTTT.